Reported below is one T cell receptor beta chain. The data stem from a study of CD8 T cells in Susac syndrome. Reverse transcription used about 0.45 to 1 ug RNA and random hexamers. A multiplex approach, immunoSEQ multiplex PCR, amplified TCR beta CDR3 across 54 Vbeta and 13 Jbeta. TCRdb recomputed calls from the immunoSEQ multiplex PCR reads with MiXCR, one row per CDR3 protein. The table has some 200,000 distinct CDR3 sequences, around 95% seen once. Negative isolation yielded CD8+ and CD4+ T cells; FACS enriched TEMRA cells. V dropped 1 base and J dropped 1 base, with 10 bases sitting between them. Germline lookup yields CDR1 LGHDT and CDR2 YNNKEL (reference sequence). The CDR3 consists of 15 residues.

The TCR sequence derives from a human donor with Susac syndrome. What was sequenced was CD8+ T cells from PBMCs. The V and J genes are TRBV3-1 and TRBJ1-1; D remains unclear. The CDR3 loop is CASSQVVLTNTEAFF. The CDR3 DNA is TGTGCCAGCAGCCAAGTAGTACTAACGAACACTGAAGCTTTCTTT. Drawing the rest from reference TRBV3-1 and TRBJ1-1, the complete variable domain is DTAVSQTPKYLVTQMGNDKSIKCEQNLGHDTMYWYKQDSKKFLKIMFSYNNKELIINETVPNRFSPKSPDKAHLNLHINSLELGDSAVYFCASSQVVLTNTEAFFGQGTRLTVV.